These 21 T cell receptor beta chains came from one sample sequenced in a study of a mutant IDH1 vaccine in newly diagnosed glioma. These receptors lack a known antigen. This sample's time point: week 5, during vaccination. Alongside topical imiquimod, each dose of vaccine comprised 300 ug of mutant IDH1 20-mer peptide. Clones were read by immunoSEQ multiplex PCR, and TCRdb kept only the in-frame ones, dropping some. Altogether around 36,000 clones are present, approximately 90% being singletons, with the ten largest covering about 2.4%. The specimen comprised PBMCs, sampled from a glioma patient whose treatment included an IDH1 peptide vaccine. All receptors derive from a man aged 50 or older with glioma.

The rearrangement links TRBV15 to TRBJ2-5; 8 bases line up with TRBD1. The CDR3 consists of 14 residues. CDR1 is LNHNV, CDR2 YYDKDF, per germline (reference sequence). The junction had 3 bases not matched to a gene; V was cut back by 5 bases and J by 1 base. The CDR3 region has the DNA TGTGCCACCAGCGGTACAGGGGGCCAAGAGACCCAGTACTTC. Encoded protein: CATSGTGGQETQYF.

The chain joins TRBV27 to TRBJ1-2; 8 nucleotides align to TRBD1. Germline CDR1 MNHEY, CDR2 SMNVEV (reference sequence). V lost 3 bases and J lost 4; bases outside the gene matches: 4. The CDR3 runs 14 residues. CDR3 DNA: TGTGCCAGCAGTTTGACAGGGGTGGGCTATGGCTACACCTTC. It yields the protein CASSLTGVGYGYTF.

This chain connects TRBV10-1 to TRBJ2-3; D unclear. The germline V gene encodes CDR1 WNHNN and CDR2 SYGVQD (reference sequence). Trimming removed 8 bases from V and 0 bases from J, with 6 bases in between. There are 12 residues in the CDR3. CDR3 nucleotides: TGCGCCAGCTTGACTAGCACAGATACGCAGTATTTT. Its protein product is CASLTSTDTQYF.

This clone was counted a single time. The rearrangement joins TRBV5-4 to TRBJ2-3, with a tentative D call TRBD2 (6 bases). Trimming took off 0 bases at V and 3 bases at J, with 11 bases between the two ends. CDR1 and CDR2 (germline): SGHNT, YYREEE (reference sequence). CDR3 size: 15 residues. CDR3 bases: TGTGCCAGCAGCTTGGGGTTGACTAGTACAGATACGCAGTATTTT. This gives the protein CASSLGLTSTDTQYF.

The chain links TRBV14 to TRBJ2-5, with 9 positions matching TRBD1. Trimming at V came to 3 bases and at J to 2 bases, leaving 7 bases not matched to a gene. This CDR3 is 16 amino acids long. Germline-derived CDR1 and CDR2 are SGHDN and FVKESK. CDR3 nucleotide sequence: TGTGCCAGCAGCCAGTTCGGGACAGGGACGCAAGAGACCCAGTACTTC. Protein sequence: CASSQFGTGTQETQYF. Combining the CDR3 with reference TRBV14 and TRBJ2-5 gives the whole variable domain EAGVTQFPSHSVIEKGQTVTLRCDPISGHDNLYWYRRVMGKEIKFLLHFVKESKQDESGMPNNRFLAERTGGTYSTLKVQPAELEDSGVYFCASSQFGTGTQETQYFGPGTRLLVL.

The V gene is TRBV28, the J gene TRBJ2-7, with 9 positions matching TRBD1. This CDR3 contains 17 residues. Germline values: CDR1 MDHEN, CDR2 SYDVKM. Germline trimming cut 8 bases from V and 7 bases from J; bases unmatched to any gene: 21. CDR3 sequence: CASSAANVAQGAVEQYF. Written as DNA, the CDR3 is TGTGCCAGCTCTGCAGCTAACGTGGCACAGGGGGCTGTGGAGCAGTACTTC.

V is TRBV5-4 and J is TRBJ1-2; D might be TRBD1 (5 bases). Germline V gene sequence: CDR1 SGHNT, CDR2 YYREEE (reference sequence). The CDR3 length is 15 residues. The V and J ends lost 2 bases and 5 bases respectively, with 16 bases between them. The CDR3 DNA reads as TGTGCCAGCAGCTTTGGGGGGGACGGGAGTTATGGCTACACCTTC. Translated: CASSFGGDGSYGYTF.

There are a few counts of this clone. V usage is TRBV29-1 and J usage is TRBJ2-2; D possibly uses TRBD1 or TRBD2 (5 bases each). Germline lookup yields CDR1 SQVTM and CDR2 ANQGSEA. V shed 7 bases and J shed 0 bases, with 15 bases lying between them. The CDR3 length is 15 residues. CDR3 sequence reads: CSATGPSANTGELFF. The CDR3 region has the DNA TGCAGCGCAACGGGACCCAGCGCGAACACCGGGGAGCTGTTTTTT.

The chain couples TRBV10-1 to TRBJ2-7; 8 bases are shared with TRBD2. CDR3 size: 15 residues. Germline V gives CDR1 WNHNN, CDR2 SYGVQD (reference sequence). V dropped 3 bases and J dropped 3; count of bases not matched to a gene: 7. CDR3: CASSDPTSGHYEQYF. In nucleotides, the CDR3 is TGCGCCAGCAGTGATCCCACTAGCGGACACTACGAGCAGTACTTC.

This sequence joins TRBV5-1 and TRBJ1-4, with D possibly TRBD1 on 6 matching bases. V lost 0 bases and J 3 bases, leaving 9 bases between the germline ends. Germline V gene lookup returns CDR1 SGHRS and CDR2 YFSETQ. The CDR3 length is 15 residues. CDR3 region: CASSLAGVPNEKLFF. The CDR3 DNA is TGCGCCAGCAGCTTGGCAGGGGTACCTAATGAAAAACTGTTTTTT.

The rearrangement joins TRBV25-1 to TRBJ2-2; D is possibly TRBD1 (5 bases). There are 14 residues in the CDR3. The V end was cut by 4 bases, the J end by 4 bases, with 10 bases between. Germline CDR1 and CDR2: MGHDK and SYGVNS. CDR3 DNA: TGTGCCAGCAGTGGAAGACAGCTCACCGGGGAGCTGTTTTTT. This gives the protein CASSGRQLTGELFF.

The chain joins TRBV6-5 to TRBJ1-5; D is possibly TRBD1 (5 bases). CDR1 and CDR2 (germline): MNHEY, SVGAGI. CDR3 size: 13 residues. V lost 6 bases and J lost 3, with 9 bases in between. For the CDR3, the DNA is TGTGCCAGCAGCGGGGGACCCAATCAGCCCCAGCATTTT. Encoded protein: CASSGGPNQPQHF.

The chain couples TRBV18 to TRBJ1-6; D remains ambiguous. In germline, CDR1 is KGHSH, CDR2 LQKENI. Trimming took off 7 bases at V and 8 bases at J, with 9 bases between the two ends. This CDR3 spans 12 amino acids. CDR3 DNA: TGTGCCAGCTTTAGGAGCGATTCACCCCTCCACTTT. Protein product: CASFRSDSPLHF.

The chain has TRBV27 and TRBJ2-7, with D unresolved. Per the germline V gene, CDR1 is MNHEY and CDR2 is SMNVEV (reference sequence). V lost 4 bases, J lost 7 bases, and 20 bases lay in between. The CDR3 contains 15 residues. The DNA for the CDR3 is TGTGCCAGCAGTTCGCCTGGGGTAGCTAGTGGGGAGCAGTACTTC. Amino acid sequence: CASSSPGVASGEQYF.

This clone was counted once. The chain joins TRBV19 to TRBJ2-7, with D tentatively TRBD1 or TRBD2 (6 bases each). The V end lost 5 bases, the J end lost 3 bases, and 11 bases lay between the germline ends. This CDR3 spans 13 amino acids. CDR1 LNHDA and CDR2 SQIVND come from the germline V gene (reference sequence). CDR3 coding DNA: TGTGCCAGTAGTGCGGGACACCTCTACGAGCAGTACTTC. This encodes CASSAGHLYEQYF.

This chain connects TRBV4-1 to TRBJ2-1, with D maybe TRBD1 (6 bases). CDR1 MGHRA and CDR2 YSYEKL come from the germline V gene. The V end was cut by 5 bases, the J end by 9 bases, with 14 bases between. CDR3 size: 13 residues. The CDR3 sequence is CASSSRTVPEQFF. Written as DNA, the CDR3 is TGCGCCAGCAGCTCTCGGACAGTCCCTGAGCAGTTCTTC.

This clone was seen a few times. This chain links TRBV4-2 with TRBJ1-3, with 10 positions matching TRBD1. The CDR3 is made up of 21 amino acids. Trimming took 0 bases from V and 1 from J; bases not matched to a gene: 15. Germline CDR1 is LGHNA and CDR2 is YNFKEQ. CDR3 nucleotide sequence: TGTGCCAGCAGCCAAGAGAAACCGGGACAGGGGATCTTGAGGTCTGGAAACACCATATATTTT. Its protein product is CASSQEKPGQGILRSGNTIYF.

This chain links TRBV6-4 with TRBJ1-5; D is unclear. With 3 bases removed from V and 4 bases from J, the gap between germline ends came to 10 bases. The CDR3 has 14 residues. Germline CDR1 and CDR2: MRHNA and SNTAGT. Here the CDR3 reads CASSEKESNQPQHF. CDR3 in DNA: TGTGCCAGCAGTGAGAAGGAGTCGAATCAGCCCCAGCATTTT.

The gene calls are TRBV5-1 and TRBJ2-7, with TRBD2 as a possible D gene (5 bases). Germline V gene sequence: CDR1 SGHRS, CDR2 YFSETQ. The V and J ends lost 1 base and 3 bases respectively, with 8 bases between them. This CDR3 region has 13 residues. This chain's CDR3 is CASSLLDFYEQYF. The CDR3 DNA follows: TGCGCCAGCAGCTTGTTGGACTTCTACGAGCAGTACTTC.

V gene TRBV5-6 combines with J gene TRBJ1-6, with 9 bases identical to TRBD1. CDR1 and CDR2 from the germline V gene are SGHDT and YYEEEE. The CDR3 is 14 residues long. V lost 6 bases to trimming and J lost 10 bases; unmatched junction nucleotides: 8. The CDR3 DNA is TGTGCCAGCAATCGACAGGGGGATCTCTCACCCCTCCACTTT. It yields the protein CASNRQGDLSPLHF.

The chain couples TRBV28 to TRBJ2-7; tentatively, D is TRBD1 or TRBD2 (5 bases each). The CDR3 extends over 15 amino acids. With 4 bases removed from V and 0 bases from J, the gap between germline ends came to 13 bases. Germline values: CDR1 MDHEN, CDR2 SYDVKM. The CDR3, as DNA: TGTGCCAGCAGTTACCCCCCCGGGACCTCCTACGAGCAGTACTTC. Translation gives CASSYPPGTSYEQYF.